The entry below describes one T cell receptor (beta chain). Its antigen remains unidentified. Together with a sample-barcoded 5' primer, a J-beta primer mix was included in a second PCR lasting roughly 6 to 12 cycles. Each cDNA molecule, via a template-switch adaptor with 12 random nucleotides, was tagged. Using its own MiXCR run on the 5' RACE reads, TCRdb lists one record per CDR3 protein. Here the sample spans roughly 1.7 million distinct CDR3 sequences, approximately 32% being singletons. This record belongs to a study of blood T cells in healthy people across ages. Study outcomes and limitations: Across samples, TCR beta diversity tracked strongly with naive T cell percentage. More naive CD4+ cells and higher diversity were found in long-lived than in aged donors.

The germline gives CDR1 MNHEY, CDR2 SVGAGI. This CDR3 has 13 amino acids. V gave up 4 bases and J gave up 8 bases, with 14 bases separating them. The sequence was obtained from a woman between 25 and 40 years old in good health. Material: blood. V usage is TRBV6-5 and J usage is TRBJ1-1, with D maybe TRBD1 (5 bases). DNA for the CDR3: TGTGCCAGCAGTTCAAATTGGGACGTGGAAGCTTTCTTT. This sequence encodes CASSSNWDVEAFF.